This T cell receptor beta chain comes out of a study of blood T cells in healthy people across ages. Using a J-beta primer mix together with a sample-barcoded 5' primer, a second PCR was run for about 6 to 11 cycles. TCRdb called the 5' RACE reads again in MiXCR, with one record for every CDR3 protein. Counted here are over 500,000 distinct CDR3 sequences, about 27% occurring once; the ten biggest clones make up about 3.3%. CDR1 and CDR2 (germline): SEHNR, FQNEAQ (reference sequence). This CDR3 spans 15 amino acids. Unmatched junction bases numbered 5, after V lost 5 bases and J lost 0 bases. The study's findings and limits: Both higher diversity and more naive CD4+ cells marked long-lived donors when set against aged donors. Observed TCR beta diversity per million T cells went down as age went up. This fall followed a roughly linear course with age.

This clonotype was seen a handful of times. Its target is unknown. This sample was shared with a second study, whose subject was T cells of mothers and their children.

Sequencing was performed on blood. The sequence was obtained from a boy under 10 years old in good health. This sequence joins TRBV7-9 and TRBJ1-1, with 8 bases identical to TRBD1. CDR3 loop: CASSPGQGMNTEAFF. CDR3 nucleotide sequence: TGTGCCAGCAGCCCTGGACAGGGAATGAACACTGAAGCTTTCTTT. Full variable domain (rest looked up from reference TRBV7-9 and TRBJ1-1): DTGVSQNPRHKITKRGQNVTFRCDPISEHNRLYWYRQTLGQGPEFLTYFQNEAQLEKSRLLSDRFSAERPKGSFSTLEIQRTEQGDSAMYLCASSPGQGMNTEAFFGQGTRLTVV.